The 32 T cell receptor beta chains below were found in one sample sequenced in a study of immune evolution from preneoplasia to lung adenocarcinoma. Assay: immunoSEQ multiplex PCR; the TCRdb copy retains only in-frame clones and omits some. The profile shows about 10,000 clones, roughly three quarters of them singletons. Sequenced material: FFPE normal lung tissue adjacent to the tumor. These receptors originate from a person aged 55 to 75 with lung adenocarcinoma. Some clones in this sample may be carry-over from other donors' samples.

This rearrangement joins TRBV5-5 to TRBJ2-3; 8 bases map to TRBD1. Trimming removed 3 bases from V and 5 bases from J; junction bases left unmatched: 2. From germline, CDR1 is SGHKS and CDR2 YYEKEE (reference sequence). CDR3 size: 13 residues. CDR3 bases: TGTGCCAGCAGCTCAGGGGGCAGAGATACGCAGTATTTT. Translation gives CASSSGGRDTQYF.

V is TRBV9 and J is TRBJ1-2, with D hard to call. The CDR3 consists of 13 residues. Trimming removed 3 bases from V and 9 bases from J, with 15 bases in between. Germline assignment: CDR1 SGDLS and CDR2 YYNGEE. CDR3 sequence: CASSAPGRPSYTF. CDR3 nucleotides: TGTGCCAGCAGCGCGCCGGGCAGACCGAGCTACACCTTC.

The V call is TRBV15, the J call TRBJ2-7; D may correspond to TRBD1 or TRBD2 (5 bases each). The V gene lost 3 bases and the J gene lost 6 bases, with 15 bases spanning the gap. This CDR3 is built from 14 residues. Germline V gives CDR1 LNHNV, CDR2 YYDKDF (reference sequence). The CDR3 loop reads CATSRAGASSEQYF. The CDR3 DNA follows: TGTGCCACCAGCAGGGCCGGGGCCTCGAGCGAGCAGTACTTC.

The V and J genes are TRBV29-1 and TRBJ2-3; 8 positions match TRBD1. The V and J ends lost 4 bases and 4 bases, in that order; junction bases with no gene match: 7. The CDR3 is 14 residues long. CDR1 is SQVTM and CDR2 is ANQGSEA in the germline V gene. CDR3: CSVAEGRGPDTQYF. The CDR3 DNA is TGCAGCGTTGCGGAGGGCAGGGGGCCAGATACGCAGTATTTT.

This sequence joins TRBV30 and TRBJ1-4; weak D call: TRBD1 (6 bases). Trimming shortened V by 5 bases and J by 3 bases, and 7 bases separated the two germline ends. Per the germline V gene, CDR1 is GTSNPN and CDR2 is SVGIG (reference sequence). There are 12 residues in the CDR3. The CDR3 DNA is TGTGCCTGGGGACAGTCTAATGAAAAACTGTTTTTT. Encoded protein: CAWGQSNEKLFF. Looking up the rest from reference TRBV30 and TRBJ1-4 gives the full variable domain: SQTIHQWPATLVQPVGSPLSLECTVEGTSNPNLYWYRQAAGRGLQLLFYSVGIGQISSEVPQNLSASRPQDRQFILSSKKLLLSDSGFYLCAWGQSNEKLFFGSGTQLSVL.

This clone came up a few times. This sequence joins TRBV27 and TRBJ2-7; 8 bases map to TRBD2. This CDR3 has 17 residues. The trim removed 6 bases at V and 4 bases at J, leaving 17 bases unmatched. Germline CDR1 MNHEY, CDR2 SMNVEV (reference sequence). The CDR3 protein is CASSFTMTGGRRYEQYF. CDR3 nucleotide sequence: TGTGCCAGCAGCTTTACCATGACGGGCGGGAGGCGGTACGAGCAGTACTTC.

This CDR3 reads CASSERQDKIETQYF. The CDR3 DNA reads as TGTGCCAGCAGTGAGCGACAGGACAAGATAGAGACCCAGTACTTC. V gene TRBV25-1 combines with J gene TRBJ2-5; tentative D call: TRBD1 (6 bases). CDR3 length equals 15 residues. Germline V lookup: CDR1 MGHDK, CDR2 SYGVNS. Trimming removed 3 bases at V and 4 bases at J, with 15 bases between.

This clone was seen only once. The V call is TRBV6-5, the J call TRBJ1-2, with D uncertain. Germline V gene data show CDR1 as MNHEY and CDR2 as SVGAGI. V was clipped by 2 bases and J by 0 bases, with 13 bases between them. CDR3 length: 16 amino acids. The chain's CDR3 is CASSYSSVTANYGYTF. Here the CDR3 DNA reads TGTGCCAGCAGTTACAGTTCGGTCACGGCTAACTATGGCTACACCTTC.

The J gene is TRBJ2-5, the V gene TRBV4-3, with 8 bases fitting TRBD2. The CDR3 is 15 residues long. Germline CDR1 reads LGHNA; CDR2 reads YSLEER. V trimming: 1 base; J trimming: 0 bases; junction bases outside the gene matches: 1. CDR3 in DNA: TGCGCCAGCAGCCAAGGACTAGCGTACCAAGAGACCCAGTACTTC. Protein: CASSQGLAYQETQYF.

The chain couples TRBV5-1 to TRBJ2-5; a weak D match, TRBD1 (8 bases). The length of the CDR3 is 16 residues. V was shortened by 3 bases and J by 5 bases, with 20 bases between the two germline ends. In germline, CDR1 is SGHRS, CDR2 YFSETQ. CDR3 bases: TGCGCCAGCAGCTCCACAACCACAGGGGGAGGGGAGACCCAGTACTTC. Its translation: CASSSTTTGGGETQYF.

The chain links TRBV6-1 to TRBJ2-1; D is possibly TRBD2 (7 bases). V was cut by 11 bases and J by 0 bases, with 14 bases left in between. CDR3 length: 14 amino acids. Germline V CDR1 and CDR2: MNHNS, SASEGT. The DNA of the CDR3 is TGTGCCGGAGGGGGGGGGTTCTCCTACAATGAGCAGTTCTTC. Translating it yields CAGGGGFSYNEQFF.

The chain is built from TRBV5-1 and TRBJ2-3; D not resolved. CDR1 and CDR2 from the germline V gene are SGHRS and YFSETQ. V lost 0 bases and J lost 6, with 11 bases in between. This CDR3 is built from 14 residues. The CDR3 sequence is CASSLVVGSDTQYF. The CDR3 nucleotides are TGCGCCAGCAGCTTGGTAGTGGGATCGGATACGCAGTATTTT. The full variable domain, completed using reference TRBV5-1 and TRBJ2-3, is KAGVTQTPRYLIKTRGQQVTLSCSPISGHRSVSWYQQTPGQGLQFLFEYFSETQRNKGNFPGRFSGRQFSNSRSEMNVSTLELGDSALYLCASSLVVGSDTQYFGPGTRLTVL.

This chain connects TRBV4-2 to TRBJ2-3, with D possibly being TRBD1 (5 bases). Germline V CDR1 and CDR2: LGHNA, YNFKEQ. CDR3 length: 14 residues. V lost 5 bases and J 3 bases, leaving 12 bases between the germline ends. The CDR3 DNA reads TGTGCCAGCAGCTCCCCTGCAGGGACAGATACGCAGTATTTT. Encoded protein: CASSSPAGTDTQYF.

The chain combines TRBV6-5 with TRBJ2-3; unclear D gene. Germline V gene lookup returns CDR1 MNHEY and CDR2 SVGAGI. This CDR3 comprises 13 residues. V lost 2 bases to trimming and J lost 10 bases, with 13 bases between them. CDR3 coding DNA: TGTGCCAGCAGTTACGATACGGCTGCTCCGCAGTATTTT. Translating it yields CASSYDTAAPQYF.

This clone occurred a few times. The CDR3, as DNA: TGTGCCAGTAGGGGACGGGGGGCACAAGAGACCCAGTACTTC. Translating gives CASRGRGAQETQYF. The J gene is TRBJ2-5, the V gene TRBV19; weak D call: TRBD2 (7 bases). Germline-derived CDR1 and CDR2 are LNHDA and SQIVND (reference sequence). The V end was cut by 6 bases, the J end by 2 bases, with 13 bases between. This CDR3 region has 14 residues. The full variable domain, rest sourced from reference TRBV19 and TRBJ2-5, is DGGITQSPKYLFRKEGQNVTLSCEQNLNHDAMYWYRQDPGQGLRLIYYSQIVNDFQKGDIAEGYSVSREKKESFPLTVTSAQKNPTAFYLCASRGRGAQETQYFGPGTRLLVL.

V and J are TRBV5-1 and TRBJ1-1, with D tentatively TRBD1 (5 bases). V shed 0 bases and J shed 7 bases, with 7 bases lying between them. The CDR3 is 12 residues long. The V gene's germline CDR1 is SGHRS and CDR2 YFSETQ. CDR3 amino acids: CASSLGDREAFF. DNA for the CDR3: TGCGCCAGCAGCTTGGGGGACCGTGAAGCTTTCTTT.

The chain recombines TRBV7-9 with TRBJ1-4; D may be TRBD1 (5 bases). V was cut by 6 bases and J by 6 bases, with 11 bases left in between. Germline CDR1 and CDR2: SEHNR and FQNEAQ (reference sequence). This CDR3 region has 13 residues. The CDR3 sequence: CASSKQVDEKLFF. Written as DNA, the CDR3 is TGTGCCAGCAGTAAACAGGTTGATGAAAAACTGTTTTTT. The full variable domain, rest sourced from reference TRBV7-9 and TRBJ1-4, is DTGVSQNPRHKITKRGQNVTFRCDPISEHNRLYWYRQTLGQGPEFLTYFQNEAQLEKSRLLSDRFSAERPKGSFSTLEIQRTEQGDSAMYLCASSKQVDEKLFFGSGTQLSVL.

J is TRBJ2-7 and V is TRBV9; a possible D gene is TRBD2 (5 bases). CDR1 and CDR2 (germline): SGDLS, YYNGEE. This CDR3 is built from 12 residues. Trimming shortened V by 4 bases and J by 6 bases, and 11 bases separated the two germline ends. Written as DNA, the CDR3 is TGTGCCAGCAGCCCCCCACTAGGCGAGCAGTACTTC. Translated: CASSPPLGEQYF.

CDR3 sequence reads: CASSLEGTSSYEQYF. CDR3 nucleotides: TGTGCCAGCAGCTTAGAGGGGACTTCATCCTACGAGCAGTACTTC. The chain uses TRBV11-3 and TRBJ2-7, with D perhaps TRBD2 (6 bases). In germline, CDR1 is SGHNT, CDR2 YENEEA. The CDR3 contains 15 residues. V lost 0 bases to trimming and J lost 1 base, with 10 bases between them.

This clone was detected only a few times. Germline is not matched at one junction end, which may reflect a read error. V is TRBV16 and J is TRBJ2-7; no clear D. The germline gives CDR1 KGHSY, CDR2 FQNENV. The CDR3 length is 13 residues. The CDR3, as DNA: TGTGCCGGCAGTTACGGGCCGGAATACGAGCAGTACTTC. Translated: CAGSYGPEYEQYF.

CDR3 DNA: TGTGCCAGCAGCTCCGTGCGATATGGCTACACCTTC. Its protein product is CASSSVRYGYTF. This sequence joins TRBV28 and TRBJ1-2; D is uncertain. V lost 6 bases to trimming and J lost 5 bases, with 10 bases between them. CDR3 length: 12 amino acids. Germline V gene lookup returns CDR1 MDHEN and CDR2 SYDVKM.

This clone has more than one count but fewer than ten. V usage is TRBV28 and J usage is TRBJ2-1; 7 positions match TRBD2. Losses at the gene ends were 2 bases for V and 7 bases for J; bases not matched to a gene: 5. This CDR3 comprises 14 residues. The germline CDR1 and CDR2 sequences are MDHEN and SYDVKM. CDR3 region: CASSLAGEGNEQFF. As DNA, the CDR3 is TGTGCCAGCAGTTTAGCGGGAGAGGGGAATGAGCAGTTCTTC.

By sample share, this clone is medium-sized. The CDR3 region has the DNA TGTGCCAGCAGCCATGGACGGGAGTTCCGCTCTGGGGCCAACGTCCTGACTTTC. The encoded protein is CASSHGREFRSGANVLTF. The V gene is TRBV7-9, the J gene TRBJ2-6; tentative D call: TRBD2 (6 bases). The CDR3 consists of 18 residues. Germline CDR1 SEHNR, CDR2 FQNEAQ (reference sequence). Between the trimmed V and J ends, which lost 5 bases and 0 bases, there was a span of 17 bases. Variable domain in full (rest from reference TRBV7-9 and TRBJ2-6): DTGVSQNPRHKITKRGQNVTFRCDPISEHNRLYWYRQTLGQGPEFLTYFQNEAQLEKSRLLSDRFSAERPKGSFSTLEIQRTEQGDSAMYLCASSHGREFRSGANVLTFGAGSRLTVL.

The chain uses TRBV6-4 and TRBJ2-2; 10 bases are a match to TRBD1. With 3 bases clipped from V and 7 bases from J, the junction kept 11 bases outside the gene matches. In germline, CDR1 is MRHNA, CDR2 SNTAGT. This CDR3 spans 17 amino acids. The CDR3 region has the DNA TGTGCCAGCAGTGAATCAGGAGGGACAGGGGCCGGCGGGGAGCTGTTTTTT. Protein product: CASSESGGTGAGGELFF.

The V gene is TRBV11-2, the J gene TRBJ2-7; 7 bases map to TRBD1. The J segment lost 4 bases and the V segment lost 4 bases, leaving 7 bases of the junction unmatched. The germline gives CDR1 SGHAT, CDR2 FQNNGV. The length of the CDR3 is 14 residues. The CDR3 reads CASSSRPGGYEQYF. DNA for the CDR3: TGTGCCAGCAGCTCAAGGCCAGGGGGTTACGAGCAGTACTTC.

This clone turned up a few times. The chain uses TRBV9 and TRBJ2-7; 11 bases line up with TRBD2. V lost 4 bases, J lost 3 bases, and 3 bases stayed unmatched. Germline CDR1 and CDR2: SGDLS and YYNGEE. This CDR3 contains 14 residues. The CDR3 DNA is TGTGCCAGCAGCCCGGGACTAGCGGACTACGAGCAGTACTTC. As protein: CASSPGLADYEQYF.

A few counts support this clone. The CDR3 reads CASSMDSRSSEQFF. In nucleotides, the CDR3 is TGTGCCAGCAGCATGGACAGTAGATCCAGTGAGCAGTTCTTC. The chain employs TRBV5-4 and TRBJ2-1; TRBD1 might be the D (6 bases). Germline-derived CDR1 and CDR2 are SGHNT and YYREEE (reference sequence). The CDR3 sequence is 14 residues long. Deletions cut 4 bases from V and 9 bases from J, with 17 bases between.

V gene TRBV5-3 combines with J gene TRBJ1-5; TRBD1 matches at 9 bases. TRBV5-3 is marked as an open reading frame, function uncertain. The CDR3 length is 17 residues. With 4 bases clipped from V and 2 bases from J, the junction kept 10 bases outside the gene matches. DNA of the CDR3: TGTGCCAGAAGCAAATGGACAGGGGATGGGGGCAATCAGCCCCAGCATTTT. As protein: CARSKWTGDGGNQPQHF.

This clone was found a few times. The same CDR3 is also encoded by other DNA sequences in this sample. This CDR3 is CAWRMNTEAFF. Written as DNA, the CDR3 is TGTGCCTGGAGGATGAACACTGAAGCTTTCTTT. The rearrangement links TRBV30 to TRBJ1-1, with unresolved D. The V and J ends lost 3 bases and 0 bases respectively, with 2 bases between them. The CDR3 sequence is 11 residues long. Germline assignment: CDR1 GTSNPN and CDR2 SVGIG (reference sequence).

This clone was counted between two and nine times. The chain combines TRBV28 with TRBJ1-4, with TRBD1 matching 8 bases. The germline V gene has CDR1 MDHEN and CDR2 SYDVKM. V lost 5 bases to trimming and J lost 5 bases; unmatched junction nucleotides: 4. The CDR3 spans 14 residues. This CDR3 is CASSRTGKNEKLFF. CDR3 bases: TGTGCCAGCAGTAGGACAGGGAAAAATGAAAAACTGTTTTTT.

Details on this clone: This sample also contains other DNA sequences that code for the same CDR3. The genes are TRBV23-1 and TRBJ2-7; D call uncertain. TRBV23-1 qualifies as an ORF whose function is uncertain. This CDR3 has 15 residues. V lost 3 bases, J lost 2 bases, and 14 bases lay in between. CDR3 region: CASSHKRPRPYEQYF. CDR3 nucleotide sequence: TGCGCCAGCAGTCATAAACGCCCGCGACCCTACGAGCAGTACTTC.

The chain carries TRBV7-9 and TRBJ2-7, with D perhaps assigned TRBD1 or TRBD2 (7 bases each). The V end lost 1 base, the J end lost 7 bases, and 14 bases lay between the germline ends. Germline V gene sequence: CDR1 SEHNR, CDR2 FQNEAQ (reference sequence). CDR3 length equals 14 residues. The chain's CDR3 is CASSLEGRGGEQYF. The CDR3 nucleotides read TGTGCCAGCAGCTTAGAGGGCAGGGGGGGGGAGCAGTACTTC.